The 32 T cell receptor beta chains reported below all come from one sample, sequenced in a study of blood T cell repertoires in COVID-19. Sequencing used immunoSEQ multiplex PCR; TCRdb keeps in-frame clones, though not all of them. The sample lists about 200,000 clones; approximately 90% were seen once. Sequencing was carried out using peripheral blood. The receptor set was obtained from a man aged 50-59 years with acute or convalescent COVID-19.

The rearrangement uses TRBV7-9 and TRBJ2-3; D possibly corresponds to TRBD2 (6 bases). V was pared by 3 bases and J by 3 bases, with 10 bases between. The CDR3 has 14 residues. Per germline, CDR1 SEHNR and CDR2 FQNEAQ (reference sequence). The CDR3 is CASSFEGGTDTQYF. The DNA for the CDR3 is TGTGCCAGCAGCTTTGAGGGAGGAACAGATACGCAGTATTTT.

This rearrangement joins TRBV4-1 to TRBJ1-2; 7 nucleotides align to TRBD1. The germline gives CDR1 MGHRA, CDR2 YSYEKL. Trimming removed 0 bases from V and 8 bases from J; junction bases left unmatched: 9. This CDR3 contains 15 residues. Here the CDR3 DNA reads TGCGCCAGCAGCCAAGAGAGACAGGGATCGCGCGGCTACACCTTC. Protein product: CASSQERQGSRGYTF.

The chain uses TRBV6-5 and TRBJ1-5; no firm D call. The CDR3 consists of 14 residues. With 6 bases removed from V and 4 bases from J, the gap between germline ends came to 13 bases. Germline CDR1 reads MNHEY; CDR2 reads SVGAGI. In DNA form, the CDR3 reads TGTGCCAGCAGGGGAGGCGCCGGAAATCAGCCCCAGCATTTT. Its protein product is CASRGGAGNQPQHF.

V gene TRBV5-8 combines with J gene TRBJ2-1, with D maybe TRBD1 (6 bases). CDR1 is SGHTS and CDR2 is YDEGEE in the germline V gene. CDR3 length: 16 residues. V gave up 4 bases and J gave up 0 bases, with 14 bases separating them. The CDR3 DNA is TGTGCCAGCAGCATCGGACAGTACTACTCCTACAATGAGCAGTTCTTC. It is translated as CASSIGQYYSYNEQFF.

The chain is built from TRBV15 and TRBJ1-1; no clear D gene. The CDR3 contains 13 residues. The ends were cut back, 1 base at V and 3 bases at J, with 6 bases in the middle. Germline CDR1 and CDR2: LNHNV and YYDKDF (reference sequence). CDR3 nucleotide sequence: TGTGCCACCAGCAGAGGCGGAGACACTGAAGCTTTCTTT. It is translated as CATSRGGDTEAFF.

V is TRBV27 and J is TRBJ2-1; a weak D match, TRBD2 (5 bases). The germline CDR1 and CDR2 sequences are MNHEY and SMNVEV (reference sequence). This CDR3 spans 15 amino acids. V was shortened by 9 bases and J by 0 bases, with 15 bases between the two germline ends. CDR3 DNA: TGTGCCAGTAGCGACGGATCCAGCTCCTACAATGAGCAGTTCTTC. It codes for CASSDGSSSYNEQFF.

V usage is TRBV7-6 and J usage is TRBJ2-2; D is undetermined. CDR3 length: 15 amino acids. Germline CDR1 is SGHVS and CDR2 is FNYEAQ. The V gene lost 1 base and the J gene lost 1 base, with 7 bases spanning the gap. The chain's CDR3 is CASSLEAGNTGELFF. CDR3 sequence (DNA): TGTGCCAGCAGCTTAGAAGCAGGGAACACCGGGGAGCTGTTTTTT.

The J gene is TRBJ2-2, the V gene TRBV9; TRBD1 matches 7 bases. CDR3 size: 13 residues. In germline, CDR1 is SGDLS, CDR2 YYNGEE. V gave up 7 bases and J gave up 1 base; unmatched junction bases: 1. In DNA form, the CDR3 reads TGTGCCAGCGGGACAGAGAACACCGGGGAGCTGTTTTTT. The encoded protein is CASGTENTGELFF.

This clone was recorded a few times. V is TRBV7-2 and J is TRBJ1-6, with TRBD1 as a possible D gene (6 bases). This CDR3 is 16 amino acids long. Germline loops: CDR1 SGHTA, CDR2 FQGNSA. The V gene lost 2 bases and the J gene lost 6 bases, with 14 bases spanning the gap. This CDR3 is CASSLLWGHGNSPLHF. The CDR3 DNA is TGTGCCAGCAGCTTACTATGGGGACACGGTAATTCACCCCTCCACTTT.

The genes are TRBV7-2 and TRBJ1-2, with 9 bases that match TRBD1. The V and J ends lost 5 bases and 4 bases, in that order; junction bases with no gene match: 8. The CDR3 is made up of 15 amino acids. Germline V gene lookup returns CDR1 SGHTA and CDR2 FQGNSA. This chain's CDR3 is CASSKQGAVVYGYTF. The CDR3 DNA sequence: TGTGCCAGCAGCAAACAGGGGGCTGTGGTCTATGGCTACACCTTC.

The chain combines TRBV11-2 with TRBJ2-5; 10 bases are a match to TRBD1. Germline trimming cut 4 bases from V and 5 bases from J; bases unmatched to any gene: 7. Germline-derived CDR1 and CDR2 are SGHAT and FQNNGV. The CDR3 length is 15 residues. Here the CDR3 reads CASSSGTGVWETQYF. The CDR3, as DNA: TGTGCCAGCAGCTCCGGGACAGGGGTATGGGAGACCCAGTACTTC. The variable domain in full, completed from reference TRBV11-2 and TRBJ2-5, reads EAGVAQSPRYKIIEKRQSVAFWCNPISGHATLYWYQQILGQGPKLLIQFQNNGVVDDSQLPKDRFSAERLKGVDSTLKIQPAKLEDSAVYLCASSSGTGVWETQYFGPGTRLLVL.

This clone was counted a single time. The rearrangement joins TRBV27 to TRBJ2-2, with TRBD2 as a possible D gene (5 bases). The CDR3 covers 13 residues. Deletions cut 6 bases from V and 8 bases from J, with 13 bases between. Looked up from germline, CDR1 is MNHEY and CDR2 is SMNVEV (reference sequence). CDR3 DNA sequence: TGTGCCAGCAGCCTCGGGGTGTGGGGGGAGCTGTTTTTT. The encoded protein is CASSLGVWGELFF.

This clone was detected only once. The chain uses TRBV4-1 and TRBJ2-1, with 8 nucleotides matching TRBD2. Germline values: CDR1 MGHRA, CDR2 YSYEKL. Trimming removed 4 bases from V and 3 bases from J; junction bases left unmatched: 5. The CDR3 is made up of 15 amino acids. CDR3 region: CASSRGTRVYNEQFF. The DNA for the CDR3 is TGCGCCAGCAGCCGGGGGACTAGGGTCTACAATGAGCAGTTCTTC.

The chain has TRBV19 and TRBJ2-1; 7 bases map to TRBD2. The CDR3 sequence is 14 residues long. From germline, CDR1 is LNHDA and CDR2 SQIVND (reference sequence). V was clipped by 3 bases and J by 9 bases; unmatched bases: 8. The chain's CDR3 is CASSIVGLVGEQFF. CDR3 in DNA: TGTGCCAGTAGTATTGTAGGACTAGTAGGTGAGCAGTTCTTC.

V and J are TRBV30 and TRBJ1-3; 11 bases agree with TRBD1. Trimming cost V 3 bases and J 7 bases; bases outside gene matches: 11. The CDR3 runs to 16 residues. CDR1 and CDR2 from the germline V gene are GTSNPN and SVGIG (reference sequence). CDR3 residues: CAWRHAGQGADNTIYF. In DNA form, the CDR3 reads TGTGCCTGGAGACACGCCGGACAGGGGGCCGATAACACCATATATTTT.

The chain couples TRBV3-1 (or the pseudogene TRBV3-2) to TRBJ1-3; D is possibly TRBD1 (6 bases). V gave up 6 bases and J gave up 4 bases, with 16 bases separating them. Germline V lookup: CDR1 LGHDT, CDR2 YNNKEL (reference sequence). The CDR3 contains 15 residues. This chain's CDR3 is CASSRLGGAGNTIYF. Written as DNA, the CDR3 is TGTGCCAGCAGTCGCCTGGGGGGGGCCGGAAACACCATATATTTT.

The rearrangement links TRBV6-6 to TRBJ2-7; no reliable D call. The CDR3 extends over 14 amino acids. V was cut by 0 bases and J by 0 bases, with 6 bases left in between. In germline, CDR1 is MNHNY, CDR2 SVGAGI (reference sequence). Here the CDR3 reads CASSYSIISYEQYF. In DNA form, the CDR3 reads TGTGCCAGCAGTTACTCTATAATCTCCTACGAGCAGTACTTC.

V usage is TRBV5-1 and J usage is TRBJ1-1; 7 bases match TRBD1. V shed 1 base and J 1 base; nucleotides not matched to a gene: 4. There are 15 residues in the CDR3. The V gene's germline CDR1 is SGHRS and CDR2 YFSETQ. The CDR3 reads CASSLRAGGNTEAFF. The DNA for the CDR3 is TGCGCCAGCAGCTTGCGGGCAGGGGGGAACACTGAAGCTTTCTTT.

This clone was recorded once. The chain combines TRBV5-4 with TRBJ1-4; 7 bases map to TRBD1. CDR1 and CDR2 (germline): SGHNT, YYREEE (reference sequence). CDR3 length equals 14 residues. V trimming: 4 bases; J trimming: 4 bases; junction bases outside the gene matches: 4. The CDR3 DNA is TGTGCCAGCAGCCCGGGACAGAATAATGAAAAACTGTTTTTT. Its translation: CASSPGQNNEKLFF.

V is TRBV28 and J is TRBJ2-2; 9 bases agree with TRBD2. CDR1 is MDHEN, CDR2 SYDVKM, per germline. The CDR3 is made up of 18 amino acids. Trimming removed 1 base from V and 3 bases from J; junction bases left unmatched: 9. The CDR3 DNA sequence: TGTGCCAGCAGTTTATTCGTTTTGCGGGAGGGCGACACCGGGGAGCTGTTTTTT. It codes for CASSLFVLREGDTGELFF.

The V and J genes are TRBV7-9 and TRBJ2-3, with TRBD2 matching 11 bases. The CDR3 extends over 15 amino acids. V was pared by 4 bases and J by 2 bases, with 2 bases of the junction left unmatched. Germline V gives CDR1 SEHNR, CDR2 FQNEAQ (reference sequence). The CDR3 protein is CASSSGLAATDTQYF. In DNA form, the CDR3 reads TGTGCCAGCAGCTCGGGACTAGCGGCCACAGATACGCAGTATTTT.

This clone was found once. CDR3 residues: CASSSTPDSTYEQYF. CDR3 coding DNA: TGCGCCAGCAGCTCTACCCCGGACAGTACCTACGAGCAGTACTTC. The chain is built from TRBV5-1 and TRBJ2-7, with a possible D match to TRBD1 (6 bases). In germline, CDR1 is SGHRS, CDR2 YFSETQ. There are 15 residues in the CDR3. Trimming took off 3 bases at V and 2 bases at J, with 15 bases between the two ends.

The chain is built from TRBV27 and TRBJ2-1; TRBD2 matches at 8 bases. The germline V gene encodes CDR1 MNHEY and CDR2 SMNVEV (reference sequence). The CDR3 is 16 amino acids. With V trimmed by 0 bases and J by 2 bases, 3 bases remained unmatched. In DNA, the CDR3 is TGTGCCAGCAGTTTATCGGCCGGGAGGGCCTACAATGAGCAGTTCTTC. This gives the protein CASSLSAGRAYNEQFF.

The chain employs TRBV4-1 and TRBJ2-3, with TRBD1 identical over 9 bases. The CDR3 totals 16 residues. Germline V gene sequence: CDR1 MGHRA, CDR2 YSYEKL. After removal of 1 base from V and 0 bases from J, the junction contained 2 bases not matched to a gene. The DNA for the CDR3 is TGCGCCAGCAGCCAAGCGGACAGGGGAAGCACAGATACGCAGTATTTT. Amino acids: CASSQADRGSTDTQYF.

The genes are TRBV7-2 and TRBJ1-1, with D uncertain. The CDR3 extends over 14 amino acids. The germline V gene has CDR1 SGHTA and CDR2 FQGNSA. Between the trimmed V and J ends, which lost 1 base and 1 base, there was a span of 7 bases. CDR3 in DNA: TGTGCCAGCAGCTTAGTTCGGAGGAACACTGAAGCTTTCTTT. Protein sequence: CASSLVRRNTEAFF.

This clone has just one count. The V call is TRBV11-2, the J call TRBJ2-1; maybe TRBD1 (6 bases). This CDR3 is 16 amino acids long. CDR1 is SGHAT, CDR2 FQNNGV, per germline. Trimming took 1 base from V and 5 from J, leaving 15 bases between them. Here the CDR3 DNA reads TGTGCCAGCAGCTTAGTTCCCAGGACAGCAGACAATGAGCAGTTCTTC. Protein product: CASSLVPRTADNEQFF.

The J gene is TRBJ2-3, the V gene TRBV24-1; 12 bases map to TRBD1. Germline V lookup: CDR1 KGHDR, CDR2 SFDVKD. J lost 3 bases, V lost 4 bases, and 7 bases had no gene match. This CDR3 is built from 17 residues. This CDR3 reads CATSESGQGALTDTQYF. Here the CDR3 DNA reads TGTGCCACCAGTGAGTCGGGACAGGGGGCTCTTACAGATACGCAGTATTTT.

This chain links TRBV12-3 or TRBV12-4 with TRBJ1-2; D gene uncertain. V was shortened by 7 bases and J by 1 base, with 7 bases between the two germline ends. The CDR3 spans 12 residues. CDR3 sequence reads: CASTFGNYGYTF. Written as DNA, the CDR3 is TGTGCCAGCACCTTCGGTAACTATGGCTACACCTTC.

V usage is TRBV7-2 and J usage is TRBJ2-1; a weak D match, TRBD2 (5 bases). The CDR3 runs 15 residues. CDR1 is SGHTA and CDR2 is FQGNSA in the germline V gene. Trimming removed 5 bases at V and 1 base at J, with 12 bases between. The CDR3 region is CASSPYGLSYNEQFF. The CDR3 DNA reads TGTGCCAGCAGCCCATACGGACTGTCCTACAATGAGCAGTTCTTC.

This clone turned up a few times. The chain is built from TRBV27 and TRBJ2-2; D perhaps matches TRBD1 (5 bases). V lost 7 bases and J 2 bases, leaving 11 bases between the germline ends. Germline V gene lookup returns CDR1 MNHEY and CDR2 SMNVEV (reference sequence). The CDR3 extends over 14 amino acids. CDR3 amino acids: CASKGFSNTGELFF. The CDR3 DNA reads TGTGCCAGCAAGGGGTTTTCCAACACCGGGGAGCTGTTTTTT.

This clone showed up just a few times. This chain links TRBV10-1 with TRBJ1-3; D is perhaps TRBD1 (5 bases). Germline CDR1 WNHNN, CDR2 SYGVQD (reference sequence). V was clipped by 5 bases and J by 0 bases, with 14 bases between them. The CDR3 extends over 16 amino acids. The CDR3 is CASSSLTASSGNTIYF. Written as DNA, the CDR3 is TGCGCCAGCAGTTCCTTGACAGCCTCCTCTGGAAACACCATATATTTT.

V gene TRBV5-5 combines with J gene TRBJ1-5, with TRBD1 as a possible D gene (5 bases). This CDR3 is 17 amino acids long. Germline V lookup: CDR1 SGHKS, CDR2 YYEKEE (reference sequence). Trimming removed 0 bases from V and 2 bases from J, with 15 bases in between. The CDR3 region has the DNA TGTGCCAGCAGCTTGGCGCAGGGAGGGTTGGGCAATCAGCCCCAGCATTTT. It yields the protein CASSLAQGGLGNQPQHF.